Listed here are 27 T cell receptor beta chains from one sample, sequenced in a study of T cell repertoires in cytomegalovirus infection. From the reads, TCRdb called clonotypes with MiXCR, one entry per CDR3 protein. The profile covers fewer than 550,000 distinct CDR3 sequences, with about 30% appearing a single time and roughly 13% taken by the ten largest. Material for sequencing was PBMCs. All receptors derive from a human donor in good health (CMV status not recorded). Some clones in this sample may be carry-over from other donors' samples.

The chain combines TRBV19 with TRBJ1-1; possibly TRBD1 for D (5 bases). CDR3 length: 16 amino acids. Germline V lookup: CDR1 LNHDA, CDR2 SQIVND (reference sequence). V lost 0 bases and J lost 7, with 18 bases in between. The CDR3 loop is CASSIDHGRERNEAFF. CDR3 sequence (DNA): TGTGCCAGTAGTATAGACCACGGCAGGGAAAGAAATGAAGCTTTCTTT.

The V and J genes are TRBV6-2 or TRBV6-3 and TRBJ2-7, with 9 bases aligning to TRBD1. With V trimmed by 0 bases and J by 0 bases, 3 bases remained unmatched. Germline V gene data show CDR1 as MNHEY and CDR2 as SVGEGT. The CDR3 totals 16 residues. CDR3 in amino acids: CASSYSGTGSSYEQYF. The CDR3 DNA follows: TGTGCCAGCAGTTACTCTGGGACAGGGAGCTCCTACGAGCAGTACTTC.

The chain combines TRBV14 with TRBJ2-3; 9 bases map to TRBD2. Germline V gene lookup returns CDR1 SGHDN and CDR2 FVKESK. Germline trimming cut 2 bases from V and 4 bases from J; bases unmatched to any gene: 4. The CDR3 has 15 amino acids. CDR3: CASSQPGLASDTQYF. The CDR3 nucleotides read TGTGCCAGCAGCCAACCGGGACTAGCATCAGATACGCAGTATTTT.

CDR3 sequence reads: CATSRDRTPGTGGGQPQHF. CDR3 nucleotide sequence: TGTGCCACCAGCAGAGATCGGACCCCTGGGACAGGGGGCGGACAGCCCCAGCATTTT. The chain is built from TRBV15 and TRBJ1-5, with TRBD1 matching 12 bases. CDR3 length equals 19 residues. The germline V gene encodes CDR1 LNHNV and CDR2 YYDKDF (reference sequence). The V segment lost 0 bases and the J segment 7 bases; nucleotides outside the gene matches: 13. The full variable domain, its missing parts supplied by reference TRBV15 and TRBJ1-5, is DAMVIQNPRYQVTQFGKPVTLSCSQTLNHNVMYWYQQKSSQAPKLLFHYYDKDFNNEADTPDNFQSRRPNTSFCFLDIRSPGLGDTAMYLCATSRDRTPGTGGGQPQHFGDGTRLSIL.

This clonotype was detected a few times. The rearrangement links TRBV5-1 to TRBJ1-1; 8 bases are a match to TRBD1. The CDR3 consists of 14 residues. Germline-derived CDR1 and CDR2 are SGHRS and YFSETQ. V lost 0 bases and J lost 5; bases outside the gene matches: 3. The CDR3 sequence is CASSLGDRFTEAFF. The CDR3 nucleotides read TGCGCCAGCAGCTTGGGGGACAGGTTTACTGAAGCTTTCTTT.

This clonotype was seen only a few times. This chain uses TRBV7-9 with TRBJ2-1, with 12 bases lining up with TRBD2. Germline CDR1 reads SEHNR; CDR2 reads FQNEAQ (reference sequence). The V segment lost 6 bases and the J segment 7 bases; nucleotides outside the gene matches: 10. This CDR3 is 16 amino acids long. The CDR3 nucleotides read TGTGCCAGCAGTCCCCGGACTAGCGGGATTTCAAATGAGCAGTTCTTC. Residues: CASSPRTSGISNEQFF.

This clonotype came up many times. V is TRBV19 and J is TRBJ1-1; D unresolved. Germline V CDR1 and CDR2: LNHDA, SQIVND (reference sequence). V lost 6 bases to trimming and J lost 0 bases, with 14 bases between them. The CDR3 totals 15 residues. The DNA of the CDR3 is TGTGCCAGTAGCCGTAGGGTTTCCTTGAACACTGAAGCTTTCTTT. This encodes CASSRRVSLNTEAFF. Variable domain in full (rest from reference TRBV19 and TRBJ1-1): DGGITQSPKYLFRKEGQNVTLSCEQNLNHDAMYWYRQDPGQGLRLIYYSQIVNDFQKGDIAEGYSVSREKKESFPLTVTSAQKNPTAFYLCASSRRVSLNTEAFFGQGTRLTVV.

The V and J genes are TRBV11-2 and TRBJ2-5, with D tentatively TRBD2 (6 bases). Germline CDR1 reads SGHAT; CDR2 reads FQNNGV. V lost 2 bases to trimming and J lost 0 bases, with 25 bases between them. The CDR3 length is 20 residues. The CDR3 region is CASSLYGVRVSSVHQETQYF. The CDR3 DNA follows: TGTGCCAGCAGCTTATACGGGGTCCGCGTGTCTAGCGTACACCAAGAGACCCAGTACTTC.

This clonotype was detected only a few times. A much larger clone differs from this one at a single base, so this may be a read error. This chain connects TRBV11-3 to TRBJ1-1; D gene ambiguous. CDR1 is SGHNT, CDR2 YENEEA, per germline. The CDR3 covers 12 residues. V lost 3 bases and J lost 1, with 3 bases in between. The CDR3 DNA follows: TGTGCCAGCAGCTTCGCGAACACTGAAGCTTTCTTT. Translating it yields CASSFANTEAFF.

The chain joins TRBV28 to TRBJ2-4; D is unresolved. Trimming stripped 4 bases from V and 0 bases from J, with 13 bases between. In germline, CDR1 is MDHEN, CDR2 SYDVKM. This CDR3 region has 16 residues. CDR3 DNA sequence: TGTGCCAGCAGTTCGCCAGGCTCAACAGCCAAAAACATTCAGTACTTC. Amino acid sequence: CASSSPGSTAKNIQYF.

This clonotype was counted only a few times. The V call is TRBV6-1, the J call TRBJ2-2, with 10 bases identical to TRBD1. Germline CDR1 and CDR2: MNHNS and SASEGT. This CDR3 has 15 residues. The trim removed 6 bases at V and 4 bases at J, leaving 5 bases unmatched. CDR3 nucleotide sequence: TGTGCCAGCAGCCAGACAGGGGGCACCACCGGGGAGCTGTTTTTT. Protein sequence: CASSQTGGTTGELFF.

The sample holds a few counts of this clonotype. The chain employs TRBV6-1 and TRBJ1-5; weak D call: TRBD1 (5 bases). Trimming shortened V by 6 bases and J by 4 bases, and 19 bases separated the two germline ends. CDR1 is MNHNS and CDR2 is SASEGT in the germline V gene. CDR3 size: 16 residues. This chain's CDR3 is CASSHIGQGVNQPQHF. The CDR3 coding sequence is TGTGCCAGCAGCCACATAGGTCAGGGAGTAAATCAGCCCCAGCATTTT.

The chain is built from TRBV30 and TRBJ2-7; 9 bases fit TRBD2. Germline assignment: CDR1 GTSNPN and CDR2 SVGIG (reference sequence). The CDR3 sequence is 13 residues long. The V and J ends lost 3 bases and 2 bases, in that order; junction bases with no gene match: 2. The CDR3 region is CAWSVAGAYEQYF. The CDR3 nucleotides read TGTGCCTGGAGCGTAGCGGGAGCCTACGAGCAGTACTTC.

The V call is TRBV7-6, the J call TRBJ1-1, with D uncertain. Per the germline V gene, CDR1 is SGHVS and CDR2 is FNYEAQ. This CDR3 comprises 20 residues. The V and J ends lost 1 base and 1 base respectively, with 25 bases between them. The CDR3: CASSLVETRSNGRTNTEAFF. The DNA for the CDR3 is TGTGCCAGCAGCTTAGTTGAAACCCGTAGTAATGGACGGACGAACACTGAAGCTTTCTTT.

V usage is TRBV20-1 and J usage is TRBJ1-1; tentative D call: TRBD1 (5 bases). Trimming removed 4 bases at V and 1 base at J, with 7 bases between. The germline V gene has CDR1 DFQATT and CDR2 SNEGSKA (reference sequence). This CDR3 is 12 amino acids long. The DNA for the CDR3 is TGCAGTGCTAACAGGTGGAACACTGAAGCTTTCTTT. Translated: CSANRWNTEAFF.

The rearrangement uses TRBV12-3 or TRBV12-4 and TRBJ1-4; TRBD1 is a possible D gene (5 bases). The CDR3 covers 13 residues. The germline V and J ends were trimmed by 8 bases and 10 bases, with 17 bases remaining between them. As DNA, the CDR3 is TGTGCCAGCGGCGGGAGGGACCCTGGAAAACTGTTTTTT. Protein sequence: CASGGRDPGKLFF.

This clonotype was counted ten times or more. V and J are TRBV7-2 and TRBJ1-4; D is uncertain. Germline V gene data show CDR1 as SGHTA and CDR2 as FQGNSA. The V end was cut by 5 bases, the J end by 6 bases, with 22 bases between. This CDR3 region has 17 residues. The CDR3 DNA follows: TGTGCCAGCAGCACCCACGAGTGGACGGGATGGGATGAAAAACTGTTTTTT. Its translation is CASSTHEWTGWDEKLFF.

CDR3 nucleotides: TGTGCCAGCAGCCGAGGGGATAGCGCCAGCTACGAGCAGTACGTC. Its translation: CASSRGDSASYEQYV. This chain uses TRBV7-9 with TRBJ2-7; D may be TRBD1 or TRBD2 (5 bases each). The CDR3 extends over 15 amino acids. CDR1 and CDR2 (germline): SEHNR, FQNEAQ (reference sequence). V lost 5 bases and J lost 3, with 17 bases in between.

This clonotype is a singleton in its sample. The V gene is TRBV30, the J gene TRBJ2-5; D possibly corresponds to TRBD1 (5 bases). Germline assignment: CDR1 GTSNPN and CDR2 SVGIG (reference sequence). V lost 0 bases and J lost 2, with 10 bases in between. There are 14 residues in the CDR3. The CDR3 DNA reads as TGTGCCTGGAGTGTCCAGGGCCGACAAGAGACCCAGTACTTC. Protein product: CAWSVQGRQETQYF.

There are a few counts of this clonotype. The chain links TRBV19 to TRBJ2-1, with TRBD2 as a possible D gene (6 bases). The CDR3 is made up of 15 amino acids. The germline V gene encodes CDR1 LNHDA and CDR2 SQIVND (reference sequence). Trimming removed 7 bases at V and 3 bases at J, with 16 bases between. The CDR3 here is CASMRRGDVYNEQFF. The CDR3 coding sequence is TGTGCCAGTATGAGGCGCGGGGACGTCTACAATGAGCAGTTCTTC. Drawing the rest from reference TRBV19 and TRBJ2-1, the complete variable domain is DGGITQSPKYLFRKEGQNVTLSCEQNLNHDAMYWYRQDPGQGLRLIYYSQIVNDFQKGDIAEGYSVSREKKESFPLTVTSAQKNPTAFYLCASMRRGDVYNEQFFGPGTRLTVL.

In this sample, this clonotype turned up many times. The chain uses TRBV7-2 and TRBJ1-5, with 8 positions matching TRBD1. Trimming cost V 5 bases and J 6 bases; bases outside gene matches: 9. Germline V gene lookup returns CDR1 SGHTA and CDR2 FQGNSA. The CDR3 runs to 15 residues. CDR3 bases: TGTGCCAGCAGCCCCCCCGGGACAGGCTTTCAGCCCCAGCATTTT. It is translated as CASSPPGTGFQPQHF.

This clonotype was observed a handful of times. This chain connects TRBV11-2 to TRBJ2-2; possibly TRBD1 or TRBD2 for D (5 bases each). The ends were cut back, 5 bases at V and 6 bases at J, with 16 bases in the middle. Germline V gene sequence: CDR1 SGHAT, CDR2 FQNNGV. The CDR3 is 15 residues long. DNA of the CDR3: TGTGCCAGCAGCCCGCGCGAGGGGCGACCCGGGGAGCTGTTTTTT. It is translated as CASSPREGRPGELFF.

There are a few counts of this clonotype. The V gene is TRBV6-5, the J gene TRBJ2-7; D may be TRBD2 (5 bases). The germline V and J ends were trimmed by 6 bases and 3 bases, with 12 bases remaining between them. The CDR3 has 13 residues. Germline V gene lookup returns CDR1 MNHEY and CDR2 SVGAGI. Written as DNA, the CDR3 is TGTGCCAGCAGCAAACAACTAGGCTACGAGCAGTACGTC. This gives the protein CASSKQLGYEQYV.

This clonotype was observed many times. The CDR3, as DNA: TGTGCCAGCAGCTCGGACAGGGGAAATGAAAAACTGTTTTTT. Translation gives CASSSDRGNEKLFF. The rearrangement joins TRBV7-9 to TRBJ1-4; 9 nucleotides agree with TRBD1. V lost 4 bases and J lost 5; bases outside the gene matches: 2. The CDR3 has 14 amino acids. Germline V CDR1 and CDR2: SEHNR, FQNEAQ (reference sequence).

This clonotype was observed at least ten times. The chain joins TRBV28 to TRBJ2-5, with 7 bases identical to TRBD1. The CDR3 spans 14 residues. The V and J ends lost 6 bases and 2 bases, in that order; junction bases with no gene match: 6. Germline V gives CDR1 MDHEN, CDR2 SYDVKM. In DNA, the CDR3 is TGTGCCAGCAGCCCCCGGACAGGACAAGAGACCCAGTACTTC. Translating gives CASSPRTGQETQYF.

This clonotype was counted only a few times. The CDR3 sequence is CASSKNPGTGALNTEAFF. CDR3 coding DNA: TGTGCCAGCAGCAAGAACCCCGGGACAGGGGCCCTGAACACTGAAGCTTTCTTT. The chain joins TRBV7-6 to TRBJ1-1; TRBD1 matches 10 bases. CDR3 length: 18 residues. The ends lost 5 bases at V and 0 bases at J; junction bases unmatched: 12. CDR1 is SGHVS, CDR2 FNYEAQ, per germline. The variable domain in full, completed from reference TRBV7-6 and TRBJ1-1, reads GAGVSQSPRYKVTKRGQDVALRCDPISGHVSLYWYRQALGQGPEFLTYFNYEAQQDKSGLPNDRFSAERPEGSISTLTIQRTEQRDSAMYRCASSKNPGTGALNTEAFFGQGTRLTVV.

The chain carries TRBV20-1 and TRBJ2-3; 14 nucleotides agree with TRBD2. Per the germline V gene, CDR1 is DFQATT and CDR2 is SNEGSKA (reference sequence). V lost 5 bases, J lost 4 bases, and 11 bases stayed unmatched. The CDR3 has 17 residues. DNA for the CDR3: TGCAGTGCTTCTCCCGGGACTAGCGGGAGAGGCGCAGATACGCAGTATTTT. It yields the protein CSASPGTSGRGADTQYF.